The rows below give T cell receptor beta chains drawn from one sample of a study of control samples from healthy donors and cancer patients. Some clones are missing from TCRdb's copy, which holds only in-frame ones; the method was immunoSEQ multiplex PCR. The sample includes approximately 100,000 clones, just under 95% seen only once; the top ten take less than 3.5%. Sequenced sample: blood. The receptor source for this set is a human donor in good health. The donor label of this sample is uncertain. Both conserved end residues are part of each CDR3. D genes are given only for firm matches. Clone size, where shown, is once, few, many, or a class for clones that have expanded.

J gene,clone size,V gene,D gene,CDR3 protein,CDR3 DNA
TRBJ2-3,.,TRBV9,.,CASSSSGSTDTQYF,TGTGCCAGCAGCTCCAGCGGGAGCACAGATACGCAGTATTTT
TRBJ2-3,.,TRBV24-1,.,CATSDLGESPDTQYF,TGTGCCACCAGTGATTTGGGAGAGTCCCCAGATACGCAGTATTTT
TRBJ1-1,.,TRBV15,TRBD1,CATSRGQGQGNTEAFF,TGTGCCACCAGCAGGGGACAGGGACAGGGGAACACTGAAGCTTTCTTT
TRBJ1-3,.,TRBV9,.,CASSVALGGNTIYF,TGTGCCAGCAGCGTAGCATTGGGAGGAAACACCATATATTTT
TRBJ1-1,.,TRBV4-2,TRBD1,CASRLLQGSTEAFF,TGTGCCAGCAGGCTCCTACAGGGGAGCACTGAAGCTTTCTTT
TRBJ1-1,.,TRBV30,TRBD1,CAWTEDRANTEAFF,TGTGCCTGGACCGAAGACAGGGCTAACACTGAAGCTTTCTTT
TRBJ1-2,.,TRBV5-1,.,CASSVDGDYGYTF,TGCGCCAGCAGCGTCGATGGGGACTATGGCTACACCTTC
TRBJ2-2,.,TRBV13,.,CASSLGPGPGELFF,TGTGCCAGCAGCTTAGGCCCTGGTCCCGGGGAGCTGTTTTTT
TRBJ2-6,.,TRBV21-1,.,CASSRAGPGANVLTF,TGTGCCAGCAGCCGCGCCGGGCCTGGGGCCAACGTCCTGACTTTC
TRBJ2-5,.,TRBV5-1,TRBD2,CARSRGGGIRETQYF,TGCGCCCGCAGCCGCGGGGGGGGGATCCGAGAGACCCAGTACTTC
TRBJ2-3,.,TRBV5-1,.,CASSLGETGYDTQYF,TGCGCCAGCAGCTTGGGAGAAACAGGGTACGATACGCAGTATTTT
TRBJ2-6,.,TRBV19,.,CASSPRATTSGANVLTF,TGTGCCAGTAGCCCCCGTGCTACTACGTCTGGGGCCAACGTCCTGACTTTC
TRBJ2-2,.,TRBV5-1,.,CASSLDNTGELFF,TGCGCCAGCAGCTTGGACAACACCGGGGAGCTGTTTTTT
TRBJ1-2,.,TRBV12-3/TRBV12-4,.,CASRNGVHGYTF,TGTGCCAGCAGAAATGGGGTGCATGGCTACACCTTC
TRBJ1-2,.,TRBV27,TRBD1,CASSLGTGRPGYTF,TGTGCCAGCAGTTTAGGGACAGGGCGGCCCGGCTACACCTTC
TRBJ2-1,.,TRBV9,.,CASSAPGLATGEQFF,TGTGCCAGCAGCGCCCCGGGACTGGCTACAGGGGAGCAGTTCTTC
TRBJ2-7,.,TRBV15,.,CATSEGNLYEQYF,TGTGCCACCAGCGAGGGGAATCTTTACGAGCAGTACTTC
TRBJ2-3,.,TRBV2,.,CASSEDRGTDTQYF,TGTGCCAGCAGTGAGGACCGAGGCACAGATACGCAGTATTTT
TRBJ2-1,.,TRBV5-4,.,CASSLSSGRGEQFF,TGTGCCAGCAGCTTGAGTTCAGGGAGAGGTGAGCAGTTCTTC
TRBJ2-5,.,TRBV24-1,.,CATSEAGRNQETQYF,TGTGCCACCAGTGAGGCAGGACGGAACCAAGAGACCCAGTACTTC
TRBJ2-3,.,TRBV24-1,.,CATSDLGASTDTQYF,TGTGCCACCAGTGATTTAGGGGCTAGCACAGATACGCAGTATTTT
TRBJ2-1,.,TRBV16,TRBD1,CASSLRTGGIAEQFF,TGTGCCAGCAGCCTACGGACAGGGGGCATTGCTGAGCAGTTCTTC
TRBJ1-1,once,TRBV11-2,.,CASSLEGSIAAFF,TGTGCCAGCAGCTTAGAGGGGTCTATCGCGGCTTTCTTT
TRBJ1-3,.,TRBV10-3,.,CAISESSTSGNTIYF,TGTGCCATCAGTGAGTCGAGTACCTCTGGAAACACCATATATTTT
TRBJ2-4,.,TRBV7-2,.,CASSGAGRGAIQYF,TGTGCCAGCAGCGGGGCAGGCCGCGGTGCCATTCAGTACTTC
TRBJ1-5,.,TRBV19,TRBD1,CASSSQGGGNQPQHF,TGTGCCAGTAGCAGTCAGGGGGGCGGGAATCAGCCCCAGCATTTT
TRBJ2-1,.,TRBV7-2,TRBD2,CASSLGVAGGAYNEQFF,TGTGCCAGCAGCTTAGGTGTCGCCGGGGGGGCCTACAATGAGCAGTTCTTC
TRBJ2-5,.,TRBV23-1,TRBD2,CASSRGTGGFQETQYF,TGCGCCAGCAGTCGAGGGACGGGGGGTTTTCAAGAGACCCAGTACTTC
TRBJ2-3,.,TRBV27,.,CASSLDQRPSTDTQYF,TGTGCCAGCAGTTTAGATCAACGACCTAGCACAGATACGCAGTATTTT
TRBJ1-1,.,TRBV7-2,.,CASSPGGSKNTEAFF,TGTGCCAGCAGCCCCGGAGGGTCGAAGAACACTGAAGCTTTCTTT
TRBJ2-7,.,TRBV27,.,CASSPPPFYEQYF,TGTGCCAGCTCCCCCCCTCCTTTCTACGAGCAGTACTTC
TRBJ2-2,.,TRBV24-1,TRBD1,CATSADRGVLNTGELFF,TGTGCCACCAGTGCGGACAGGGGCGTATTGAACACCGGGGAGCTGTTTTTT
TRBJ1-1,.,TRBV30,.,CAWGTNIMNTEAFF,TGTGCCTGGGGGACAAACATCATGAACACTGAAGCTTTCTTT
TRBJ2-2,.,TRBV6-5,.,CASSYSLGGRTGELFF,TGTGCCAGCAGTTACTCGTTAGGGGGTCGAACCGGGGAGCTGTTTTTT
TRBJ2-6,few,TRBV7-6,.,CASSLEDLWDNSGANVLTF,TGTGCCAGCAGCTTAGAGGACCTATGGGACAACTCTGGGGCCAACGTCCTGACTTTC
TRBJ2-2,.,TRBV6-5,.,CASTANTGELFF,TGTGCCAGCACCGCAAACACCGGGGAGCTGTTTTTT